The 3 T cell receptor beta chains below all came from one sample that was sequenced in a study of human T cells and chemical hapten exposure. MiXCR, applied by TCRdb to the RACE reads, yields one record per CDR3 protein. The top ten hold 2.5% of the sample, which has 150,000 to 200,000 distinct CDR3 sequences, about 25% seen once. The time point is: patch test 3, about 24 weeks after DPC sensitization. The treatment was: therapeutic diphenylcyclopropenone sensitization with weekly scalp DPC. The specimen comprised whole blood, sampled in connection with sensitization to the hapten diphenylcyclopropenone (DPC). These TCRs come from a woman in her thirties or forties with alopecia areata. Some clones in this sample may be carry-over from other donors' samples.

The chain combines TRBV7-9 with TRBJ1-1, with TRBD1 identical over 9 bases. V shed 5 bases and J 1 base; nucleotides not matched to a gene: 5. Germline V gives CDR1 SEHNR, CDR2 FQNEAQ (reference sequence). The CDR3 totals 15 residues. CDR3 sequence: CASSITGGANTEAFF. CDR3 sequence (DNA): TGTGCCAGCAGCATCACAGGGGGCGCGAACACTGAAGCTTTCTTT.

The chain uses TRBV6-2 or TRBV6-3 and TRBJ1-1; D unresolved. CDR1 and CDR2 (germline): MNHEY, SVGEGT. Trimming took 6 bases from V and 8 from J, leaving 16 bases between them. The CDR3 has 13 residues. CDR3 DNA: TGTGCCAGCAGCCGATCATACCGGCAAGAAGCTTTCTTT. The encoded protein is CASSRSYRQEAFF.

Only a few counts were recorded for this clonotype. J is TRBJ2-7 and V is TRBV6-6, with TRBD2 matching over 12 bases. Germline lookup yields CDR1 MNHNY and CDR2 SVGAGI (reference sequence). This CDR3 has 14 amino acids. The V gene end was trimmed by 6 bases and the J gene end by 7 bases; junction bases not matched to a gene: 7. The CDR3: CASSPSGRAVEQYF. CDR3 bases: TGTGCCAGCAGCCCTAGCGGGAGGGCCGTTGAGCAGTACTTC.